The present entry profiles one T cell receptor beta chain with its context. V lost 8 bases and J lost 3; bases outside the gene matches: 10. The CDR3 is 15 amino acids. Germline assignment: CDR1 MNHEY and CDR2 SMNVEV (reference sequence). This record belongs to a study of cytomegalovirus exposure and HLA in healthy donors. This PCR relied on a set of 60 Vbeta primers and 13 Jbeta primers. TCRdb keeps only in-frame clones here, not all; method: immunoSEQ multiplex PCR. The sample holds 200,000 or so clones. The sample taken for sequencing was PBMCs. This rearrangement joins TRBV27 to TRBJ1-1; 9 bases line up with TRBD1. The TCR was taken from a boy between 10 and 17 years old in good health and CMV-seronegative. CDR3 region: CASCCSTGGYTEAFF. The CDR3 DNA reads TGTGCCAGCTGTTGCTCGACAGGGGGGTACACTGAAGCTTTCTTT.